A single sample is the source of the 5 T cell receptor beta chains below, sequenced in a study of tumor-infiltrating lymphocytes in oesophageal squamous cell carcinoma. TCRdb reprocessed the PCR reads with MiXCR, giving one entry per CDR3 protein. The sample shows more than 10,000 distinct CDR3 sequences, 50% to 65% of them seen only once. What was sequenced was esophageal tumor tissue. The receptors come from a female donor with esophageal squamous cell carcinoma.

The DNA for the CDR3 is TGTGCCAGCAGGAGGAATGACAGGAGGAACACTGAAGCTTTCTTT. Its translation: CASRRNDRRNTEAFF. This chain joins TRBV6-5 and TRBJ1-1, with D tentatively TRBD1 (6 bases). Looked up from germline, CDR1 is MNHEY and CDR2 is SVGAGI. CDR3 length: 15 amino acids. The V end was cut by 6 bases, the J end by 1 base, with 15 bases between.

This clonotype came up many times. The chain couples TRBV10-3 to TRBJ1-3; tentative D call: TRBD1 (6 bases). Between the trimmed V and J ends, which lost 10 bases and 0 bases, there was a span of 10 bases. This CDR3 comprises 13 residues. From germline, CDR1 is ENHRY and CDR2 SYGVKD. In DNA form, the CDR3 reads TGTGCCACCCGACAGGACTCTGGAAACACCATATATTTT. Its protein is CATRQDSGNTIYF.

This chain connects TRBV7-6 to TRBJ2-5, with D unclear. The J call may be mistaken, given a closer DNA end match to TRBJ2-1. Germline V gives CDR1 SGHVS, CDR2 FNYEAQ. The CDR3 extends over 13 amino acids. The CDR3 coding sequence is TGTGCCAGCAGCTCGACGACTCAAGAGACCCAGTTCTTC. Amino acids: CASSSTTQETQFF.

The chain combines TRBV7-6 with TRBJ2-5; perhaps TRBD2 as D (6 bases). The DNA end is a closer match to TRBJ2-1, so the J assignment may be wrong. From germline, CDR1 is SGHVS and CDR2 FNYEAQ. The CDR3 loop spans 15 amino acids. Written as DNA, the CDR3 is TGTGCCAGCAGCTTTGGGGGGAGACGGGAGAATGAGCAGTTCTTC. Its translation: CASSFGGRRENEQFF.

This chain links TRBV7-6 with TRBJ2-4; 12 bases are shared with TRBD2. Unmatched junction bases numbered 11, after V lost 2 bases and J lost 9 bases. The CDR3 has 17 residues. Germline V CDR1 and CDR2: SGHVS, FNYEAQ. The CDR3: CASSLTHLAGGPSIQYF. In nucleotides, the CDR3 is TGTGCCAGCAGCTTAACCCATCTAGCGGGAGGGCCCAGCATTCAGTACTTC. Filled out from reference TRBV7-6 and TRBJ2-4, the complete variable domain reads GAGVSQSPRYKVTKRGQDVALRCDPISGHVSLYWYRQALGQGPEFLTYFNYEAQQDKSGLPNDRFSAERPEGSISTLTIQRTEQRDSAMYRCASSLTHLAGGPSIQYFGAGTRLSVL.